This entry is about one T cell receptor (beta chain). Antigen: not known. The primer mix had 60 Vbeta and 13 Jbeta primers. TCRdb's copy holds only in-frame clones and misses some; the assay was immunoSEQ multiplex PCR. The data show over 100,000 clones, around 74% seen once. This entry belongs to a study of cytomegalovirus exposure and HLA in healthy donors. Study context: Early release data held tens of millions of unique TCRs from HLA-typed donors.

General study results and limits: In a later analysis, V- and J-gene trimming of beta chains associated with a DCLRE1C missense variant, replicated independently. Analyses of presence/absence relied on an assumption of roughly uniform sequencing depth across donors. Versus the roughly 670-donor mean, an Asian-associated ancestry cluster reportedly showed fewer N-insertions in a later analysis.

The CDR3 is made up of 15 amino acids. The ends lost 5 bases at V and 6 bases at J; junction bases unmatched: 10. The germline V gene encodes CDR1 SGHAT and CDR2 FQNNGV. Sequencing input: PBMCs. The chain couples TRBV11-2 to TRBJ2-1; 7 positions agree with TRBD2. The clonotype was recovered from a male donor in good health and CMV-seronegative. CDR3 residues: CASSLRLASSNEQFF. As DNA, the CDR3 is TGTGCCAGCAGCCTGCGACTAGCTAGCTCCAATGAGCAGTTCTTC.